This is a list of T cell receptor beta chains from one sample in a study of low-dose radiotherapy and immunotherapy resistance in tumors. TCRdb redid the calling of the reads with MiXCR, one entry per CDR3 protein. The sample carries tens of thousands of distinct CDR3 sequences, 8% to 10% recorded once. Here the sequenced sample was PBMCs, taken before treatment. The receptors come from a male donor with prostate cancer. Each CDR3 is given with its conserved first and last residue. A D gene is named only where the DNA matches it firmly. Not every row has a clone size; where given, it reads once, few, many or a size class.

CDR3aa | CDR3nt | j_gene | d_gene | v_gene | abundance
CASSLGESTDTQYF | TGCGCCAGCAGCTTGGGGGAGAGCACAGATACGCAGTATTTT | TRBJ2-3 | - | TRBV5-1 | few
CASRVTQSNTEAFF | TGTGCCAGCAGGGTGACGCAAAGTAACACTGAAGCTTTCTTT | TRBJ1-1 | - | TRBV6-1 | many
CAISAQPQGNTEAFF | TGTGCCATCAGTGCCCAACCTCAGGGGAACACTGAAGCTTTCTTT | TRBJ1-1 | - | TRBV10-3 | many
CASSLDRTHQYF | TGTGCCAGCAGTTTGGACAGGACTCACCAGTACTTC | TRBJ2-7 | TRBD1 | TRBV27 | -
CATDLGGRNEQFF | TGTGCCACCGATCTAGGGGGAAGGAATGAGCAGTTCTTC | TRBJ2-1 | - | TRBV10-3 | many
CASSGRDPLLGELFF | TGTGCCAGCAGTGGAAGGGACCCTCTTTTAGGGGAGCTGTTTTTT | TRBJ2-2 | - | TRBV12-3/TRBV12-4 | many
CSAPQGNQPQHF | TGCAGTGCTCCTCAGGGCAATCAGCCCCAGCATTTT | TRBJ1-5 | - | TRBV20-1 | many
CAWTLRRLVDEQFF | TGTGCCTGGACCCTTAGGAGGTTAGTCGATGAGCAGTTCTTC | TRBJ2-1 | - | TRBV30 | many
CASSLIQEDPRDTIYF | TGCGCCAGCAGCCTAATACAGGAGGACCCCCGGGACACCATATATTTT | TRBJ1-3 | - | TRBV4-1 | many
CASSYSALAGVSEQYF | TGTGCCAGCAGTTACTCGGCGCTAGCGGGAGTCAGCGAGCAGTACTTC | TRBJ2-7 | TRBD2 | TRBV6-5 | many
CASSQRQGSTEAFF | TGTGCCAGCAGCCAAAGACAGGGGAGCACTGAAGCTTTCTTT | TRBJ1-1 | TRBD1 | TRBV7-2 | many
CASSFRRGVNTEAFF | TGTGCCAGCAGTTTCCGGAGAGGGGTGAACACTGAAGCTTTCTTT | TRBJ1-1 | - | TRBV12-3/TRBV12-4 | many
CASSFGQGHRNEQFF | TGTGCCAGCAGCTTCGGACAGGGCCACCGTAATGAGCAGTTCTTC | TRBJ2-1 | TRBD1 | TRBV7-6 | many
CASSYSGQGMDTDTQYF | TGTGCCAGCAGTTACTCGGGACAGGGAATGGACACAGATACGCAGTATTTT | TRBJ2-3 | TRBD1 | TRBV6-5 | many
CASSSRTPGSETQYF | TGTGCCAGCAGTTCCCGGACCCCTGGGTCAGAGACCCAGTACTTC | TRBJ2-5 | - | TRBV27 | few
CASSWVGQGAANEQFF | TGTGCCAGCAGCTGGGTGGGACAGGGGGCCGCCAATGAGCAGTTCTTC | TRBJ2-1 | TRBD1 | TRBV5-5 | few
CAWSVSPFQETQYF | TGTGCCTGGAGTGTATCGCCCTTCCAAGAGACCCAGTACTTC | TRBJ2-5 | - | TRBV30 | many
CASSTGLAGRTDTQYF | TGTGCCAGCAGCACTGGACTAGCGGGACGCACAGATACGCAGTATTTT | TRBJ2-3 | TRBD2 | TRBV11-2 | many
CASSLAPGSNSPLHF | TGTGCCAGCAGTTTAGCGCCGGGATCAAATTCACCCCTCCACTTT | TRBJ1-6 | - | TRBV12-3/TRBV12-4 | many
CASSRGSGFYEQYF | TGTGCCAGCAGTCGGGGTAGCGGCTTCTACGAGCAGTACTTC | TRBJ2-7 | - | TRBV6-2/TRBV6-3 | many
CATSRDRNYEQYF | TGTGCCACCAGCAGAGATAGGAACTACGAGCAGTACTTC | TRBJ2-7 | - | TRBV5-1 | many
CASSLRGAGNTIYF | TGTGCCAGCAGTTTAAGGGGGGCTGGAAACACCATATATTTT | TRBJ1-3 | - | TRBV28 | -
CASSRTGDSYEQYF | TGCGCCAGCAGCCGTACAGGGGATTCCTACGAGCAGTACTTC | TRBJ2-7 | TRBD1 | TRBV4-3 | -
CSAIPVGSQETQYF | TGCAGTGCCATACCCGTGGGGTCCCAAGAGACCCAGTACTTC | TRBJ2-5 | - | TRBV20-1 | many
CASSFDRLQYF | TGTGCCAGCAGTTTCGACAGGCTGCAGTACTTC | TRBJ2-7 | - | TRBV12-3/TRBV12-4 | many
CASSQGERTGDLFF | TGCGCCAGCAGCCAAGGAGAGCGGACCGGGGATCTGTTTTTT | TRBJ2-2 | - | TRBV4-1 | many
CASSPRGERNEKLFF | TGTGCCAGCAGCCCCAGGGGGGAGCGGAATGAAAAACTGTTTTTT | TRBJ1-4 | TRBD1 | TRBV2 | many
CASSFSGGNQPQHF | TGTGCCAGCAGTTTTTCAGGGGGCAATCAGCCCCAGCATTTT | TRBJ1-5 | - | TRBV12-3/TRBV12-4 | many
CASSFEGRENYEQYF | TGTGCCAGCAGTTTCGAGGGCAGGGAAAACTACGAGCAGTACTTC | TRBJ2-7 | - | TRBV28 | many
CSASVTSGRADEQFF | TGCAGTGCTAGCGTTACTAGCGGGAGGGCTGATGAGCAGTTCTTC | TRBJ2-1 | TRBD2 | TRBV20-1 | few
CASTTQLGGAETQYF | TGTGCCAGCACCACCCAATTAGGGGGTGCGGAGACCCAGTACTTC | TRBJ2-5 | - | TRBV28 | many
CASRTGQGVLGANVLTF | TGTGCCAGCAGAACGGGACAGGGGGTTTTAGGGGCCAACGTCCTGACTTTC | TRBJ2-6 | TRBD1 | TRBV12-3/TRBV12-4 | many
CASNNGPTNEKLFF | TGTGCCAGCAACAACGGACCAACTAATGAAAAACTGTTTTTT | TRBJ1-4 | - | TRBV7-9 | many
CASSRTGGSYGYTF | TGTGCCAGCAGCCGGACAGGGGGCAGCTATGGCTACACCTTC | TRBJ1-2 | TRBD1 | TRBV27 | many
CASSFFASGSGAKNIQYF | TGTGCCAGCAGTTTCTTTGCTAGCGGGAGCGGGGCCAAAAACATTCAGTACTTC | TRBJ2-4 | TRBD2 | TRBV28 | -
CASSLFGGASQRSSPLHF | TGTGCCAGCAGCTTATTTGGGGGTGCTAGCCAAAGGAGTTCACCCCTCCACTTT | TRBJ1-6 | - | TRBV11-1 | -
CSARGPSGTYEQFF | TGCAGTGCTAGAGGCCCGAGTGGGACCTACGAGCAGTTCTTC | TRBJ2-1 | - | TRBV20-1 | -
CASSFTLAGPFDEQFF | TGTGCCAGCAGTTTTACCCTAGCGGGCCCCTTCGATGAGCAGTTCTTC | TRBJ2-1 | TRBD2 | TRBV12-3/TRBV12-4 | many
CASSSGEAYEQYF | TGTGCCAGCAGTTCGGGCGAGGCCTACGAGCAGTACTTC | TRBJ2-7 | - | TRBV6-5 | many
CASSVGLAGVYNEQFF | TGTGCCAGCAGCGTGGGACTAGCGGGGGTCTACAATGAGCAGTTCTTC | TRBJ2-1 | TRBD2 | TRBV9 | many
CASSLGGRDGTGELFF | TGTGCCAGCAGCTTAGGTGGGCGGGACGGAACCGGGGAGCTGTTTTTT | TRBJ2-2 | - | TRBV7-2 | many
CASSQGTGGFGYTF | TGCGCCAGCAGCCAAGGGACAGGGGGCTTTGGCTACACCTTC | TRBJ1-2 | TRBD1 | TRBV4-3 | many
CSAQNTGRVAFF | TGCAGCGCCCAAAATACAGGGCGAGTAGCTTTCTTT | TRBJ1-1 | - | TRBV29-1 | many